This T cell receptor (beta chain) comes out of a study of CD8 T cells in Susac syndrome. Study-level information: Patients with Susac syndrome had blood drawn and were at that point therapy-naive, on corticosteroids, or on intravenous immunoglobulin alone.

Random hexamers primed reverse transcription of about 0.45 to 1 ug RNA. An immunoSEQ multiplex PCR generated amplified TCR beta CDR3 products spanning 54 Vbeta and 13 Jbeta. TCRdb ran MiXCR on the immunoSEQ multiplex PCR reads and lists one entry per CDR3 protein. The sample lists around 130,000 distinct CDR3 sequences, roughly 94% occurring once. Sequencing targeted TCR beta in blood CD8+ and CD4+ T cells. Points on this clonotype: Antigen specificity is unknown.

Regarding the study as a whole: It was in TEMRA cells and active patients that Susac CD8+ clonal expansion peaked.

Sequenced: CD8+ T cells from PBMCs. The receptor was derived from a human donor with Susac syndrome.

CDR3 sequence: CASSVEIRDTQYF. The CDR3 region has the DNA TGTGCCAGCAGCGTAGAAATTAGAGATACGCAGTATTTT. This chain connects TRBV9 to TRBJ2-3; no clear D gene. CDR3 length equals 13 residues. Trimming removed 0 bases from V and 5 bases from J, with 7 bases in between. CDR1 is SGDLS, CDR2 YYNGEE, per germline.